Following are 32 T cell receptor beta chains from one sample sequenced in a study of T cells in Graves' hyperthyroidism and ophthalmopathy. The CDR3 regions of TCR beta were amplified from RNA transcripts. During a first-round RT-PCR of the TCR CDR3, the HTBI primer set was used. MiXCR, run by TCRdb on the multiplex PCR reads, gives a single entry per CDR3 protein. The profile shows around 380,000 distinct CDR3 sequences, roughly 12% of them singletons. Sequencing used blood. Every receptor here comes from a man younger than 40 with Graves' hyperthyroidism that later progressed to Graves' ophthalmopathy.

This clonotype was observed at least ten times. The J gene is TRBJ1-2, the V gene TRBV28; D unclear. The germline V gene encodes CDR1 MDHEN and CDR2 SYDVKM. This CDR3 contains 13 residues. Deletions cut 2 bases from V and 0 bases from J, with 4 bases between. DNA of the CDR3: TGTGCCAGCAGTTTAGACGCTAACTATGGCTACACCTTC. This codes for CASSLDANYGYTF.

This chain uses TRBV20-1 with TRBJ2-3, with TRBD2 matching over 9 bases. Germline V gives CDR1 DFQATT, CDR2 SNEGSKA (reference sequence). V was clipped by 2 bases and J by 6 bases; unmatched bases: 6. The CDR3 is made up of 14 amino acids. The CDR3 DNA sequence: TGCAGTGCTAGAACTGGGACTAGCATGGATACGCAGTATTTT. It codes for CSARTGTSMDTQYF.

The V and J genes are TRBV6-1 and TRBJ2-1; D is possibly TRBD2 (6 bases). Germline lookup yields CDR1 MNHNS and CDR2 SASEGT. This CDR3 region has 15 residues. V shed 8 bases and J shed 6 bases, with 20 bases lying between them. CDR3 region: CASAPPGLIFNEQFF. CDR3 bases: TGTGCCAGCGCTCCCCCGGGACTTATTTTCAATGAGCAGTTCTTC.

The chain links TRBV10-3 to TRBJ2-5, with 10 bases aligning to TRBD1. The germline gives CDR1 ENHRY, CDR2 SYGVKD. The length of the CDR3 is 14 residues. The V segment lost 6 bases and the J segment 5 bases; nucleotides outside the gene matches: 6. CDR3 sequence: CAIRPGQGRETQYF. As DNA, the CDR3 is TGTGCCATCAGACCGGGACAGGGGAGGGAGACCCAGTACTTC.

With respect to this clonotype: Sequence at one end of the junction differs from germline and may be a read error. In DNA form, the CDR3 reads TGTGCCAGCAGCATAGCTCGGGGGCGGGGATGGGATGAGCAGTTCTTC. Protein sequence: CASSIARGRGWDEQFF. V gene TRBV11-1 combines with J gene TRBJ2-1; the D gene could be TRBD1 or TRBD2 (6 bases each). Germline V CDR1 and CDR2: SGHAT, FQDESV (reference sequence). This CDR3 region has 16 residues.

V and J are TRBV19 and TRBJ2-7, with TRBD1 matching over 11 bases. This CDR3 has 15 residues. V was pared by 6 bases and J by 3 bases, with 7 bases of the junction left unmatched. The germline gives CDR1 LNHDA, CDR2 SQIVND (reference sequence). The CDR3 DNA is TGTGCCAGTAGCATCGGGACAGGGGGTTACTACGAGCAGTACTTC. Amino acids: CASSIGTGGYYEQYF.

This rearrangement joins TRBV20-1 to TRBJ1-6; perhaps TRBD1 as D (6 bases). Germline V CDR1 and CDR2: DFQATT, SNEGSKA (reference sequence). V lost 1 base to trimming and J lost 2 bases, with 9 bases between them. The CDR3 totals 15 residues. The CDR3 spells CSARVTGTYNSPLHF. The CDR3 DNA is TGCAGTGCTAGAGTGACAGGAACCTATAATTCACCCCTCCACTTT.

Comments on this clonotype: Relative to the germline gene, one junction end is altered; a read error may explain this. In nucleotides, the CDR3 is TGTGCCAGCAGCTTAAATTCTAACATGAACACTGAGGCTTTCTTT. This gives the protein CASSLNSNMNTEAFF. The chain joins TRBV7-3 to TRBJ1-1, with D hard to call. The CDR3 is made up of 15 amino acids. The germline gives CDR1 SGHTA, CDR2 FQGTGA.

For this clonotype: A much larger clone differs from this one at a single base, so this may be a read error. V and J are TRBV7-2 and TRBJ1-1; TRBD1 aligns across 7 bases. V lost 5 bases and J lost 6; bases outside the gene matches: 9. In germline, CDR1 is SGHTA, CDR2 FQGNSA. The CDR3 covers 14 residues. This CDR3 is CASSLGTERSEAFF. The CDR3 DNA follows: TGTGCCAGCAGCCTCGGGACAGAGAGGTCTGAAGCTTTCTTT.

J is TRBJ1-6 and V is TRBV11-2; 11 bases agree with TRBD1. Looked up from germline, CDR1 is SGHAT and CDR2 is FQNNGV. With 5 bases clipped from V and 2 bases from J, the junction kept 14 bases outside the gene matches. The CDR3 runs 20 residues. The CDR3 DNA reads TGTGCCAGCAGCCCTATTAGCCGGGACAGGGGGAAAACCTATAATTCACCCCTCCACTTT. It is translated as CASSPISRDRGKTYNSPLHF.

There are many counts of this clonotype. V and J are TRBV28 and TRBJ2-5; D is perhaps TRBD1 (6 bases). Trimming removed 4 bases at V and 14 bases at J, with 11 bases between. The CDR3 spans 10 residues. Germline CDR1 is MDHEN and CDR2 is SYDVKM. The CDR3 nucleotides read TGTGCCAGCAGTTATCACAGGGTCTACTTC. As protein: CASSYHRVYF.

This clonotype showed up many times. This sequence joins TRBV5-1 and TRBJ1-1; a possible D gene is TRBD1 (6 bases). The CDR3 is 13 amino acids. Per the germline V gene, CDR1 is SGHRS and CDR2 is YFSETQ. Deletions cut 0 bases from V and 8 bases from J, with 11 bases between. The CDR3 nucleotides read TGCGCCAGCAGCTTGGGACAGGCCAGAGAAGCTTTCTTT. Translated: CASSLGQAREAFF.

This clonotype was detected only a few times. The chain employs TRBV5-1 and TRBJ1-1; D is uncertain. The CDR3 runs to 18 residues. Per the germline V gene, CDR1 is SGHRS and CDR2 is YFSETQ. V lost 3 bases and J 3 bases, leaving 24 bases between the germline ends. CDR3 loop: CASSSGYLSGLLDTEAFF. The CDR3 region has the DNA TGCGCCAGCAGCTCCGGATACCTTTCCGGGCTTTTGGACACTGAAGCTTTCTTT. The full variable domain, in which reference TRBV5-1 and TRBJ1-1 provide the parts outside the CDR3, is KAGVTQTPRYLIKTRGQQVTLSCSPISGHRSVSWYQQTPGQGLQFLFEYFSETQRNKGNFPGRFSGRQFSNSRSEMNVSTLELGDSALYLCASSSGYLSGLLDTEAFFGQGTRLTVV.

The CDR3 DNA follows: TGTGCCAGCAGGGGCGAGAATTACTATGGCTACACCTTC. Residues: CASRGENYYGYTF. The chain uses TRBV12-3 or TRBV12-4 and TRBJ1-2; no definite D call. The CDR3 is 13 amino acids. V dropped 6 bases and J dropped 3 bases, with 11 bases sitting between them.

This clonotype was detected only a few times. The chain joins TRBV4-1 to TRBJ1-4, with no clear D. With 1 base removed from V and 6 bases from J, the gap between germline ends came to 15 bases. CDR1 and CDR2 from the germline V gene are MGHRA and YSYEKL. The CDR3 length is 16 residues. The CDR3 loop reads CASSQVVTPRDEKLFF. CDR3 in DNA: TGCGCCAGCAGCCAAGTAGTAACCCCGCGAGATGAAAAACTGTTTTTT.

Remarks on this clonotype: This could be a read error, since a much larger clone is one nucleotide away. The genes are TRBV12-3 or TRBV12-4 and TRBJ2-1; TRBD2 agrees at 9 bases. The CDR3 runs 15 residues. The CDR3 loop is CSSAVAGAHISEQFF. As DNA, the CDR3 is TGTTCCAGCGCTGTAGCGGGGGCCCATATAAGTGAGCAGTTCTTC.

This clonotype was seen many times. This chain connects TRBV9 to TRBJ2-3; D is possibly TRBD1 (6 bases). V dropped 4 bases and J dropped 1 base, with 13 bases sitting between them. Germline CDR1 and CDR2: SGDLS and YYNGEE. CDR3 length: 15 residues. The CDR3 spells CASSPRQEGTDTQYF. CDR3 coding DNA: TGTGCCAGCAGCCCCCGACAGGAGGGCACAGATACGCAGTATTTT.

This clonotype was picked up many times. This chain uses TRBV12-3 or TRBV12-4 with TRBJ1-6; 9 nucleotides align to TRBD1. V shed 5 bases, J shed 6 bases, and the junction held 2 bases outside the gene matches. CDR3 length equals 14 residues. CDR3 in amino acids: CASSQTGGNSPLHF. CDR3 nucleotides: TGTGCCAGCAGTCAGACAGGGGGTAATTCACCCCTCCACTTT.

This clonotype was seen a handful of times. The V and J genes are TRBV19 and TRBJ2-1; 11 bases are a match to TRBD2. Germline V lookup: CDR1 LNHDA, CDR2 SQIVND (reference sequence). V lost 9 bases to trimming and J lost 9 bases; unmatched junction nucleotides: 7. CDR3 size: 13 residues. In DNA form, the CDR3 reads TGTGCCAGCCGACTAGCGGGGACGGGTGAGCAGTTCTTC. This codes for CASRLAGTGEQFF.

The chain couples TRBV20-1 to TRBJ2-2; tentatively, D is TRBD1 (6 bases). V lost 6 bases and J 0 bases, leaving 14 bases between the germline ends. CDR3 length: 15 amino acids. CDR1 DFQATT and CDR2 SNEGSKA come from the germline V gene (reference sequence). The CDR3 nucleotides are TGCAGTGCCGGCCGGACAGACGCGAACACCGGGGAGCTGTTTTTT. Its translation: CSAGRTDANTGELFF.

The rearrangement uses TRBV19 and TRBJ1-2; D possibly corresponds to TRBD1 (5 bases). Trimming stripped 1 base from V and 7 bases from J, with 16 bases between. Germline CDR1 reads LNHDA; CDR2 reads SQIVND (reference sequence). CDR3 length: 15 residues. In nucleotides, the CDR3 is TGTGCCAGTAGTATAGGGGACTTGCTAGGAGTTGGCTACACCTTC. It encodes CASSIGDLLGVGYTF.

In its sample, this clonotype was seen many times. Written as DNA, the CDR3 is TGTGCCAGCAGCCCAGCGACTAGCTCAGATACGCAGTATTTT. Translation: CASSPATSSDTQYF. The V and J genes are TRBV7-2 and TRBJ2-3, with TRBD2 identical over 7 bases. CDR3 length equals 14 residues. Germline lookup yields CDR1 SGHTA and CDR2 FQGNSA. The V segment lost 5 bases and the J segment 4 bases; nucleotides outside the gene matches: 6.

This chain connects TRBV5-6 to TRBJ1-5; TRBD1 matches 9 bases. The ends lost 4 bases at V and 7 bases at J; junction bases unmatched: 6. Germline CDR1 SGHDT, CDR2 YYEEEE. The CDR3 length is 14 residues. The CDR3 region is CASSGTGRRQPQHF. The DNA of the CDR3 is TGTGCCAGCAGCGGGACAGGGAGGCGACAGCCCCAGCATTTT.

The genes are TRBV4-1 and TRBJ2-3, with 7 nucleotides matching TRBD1. The CDR3 runs 15 residues. The trim removed 1 base at V and 6 bases at J, leaving 7 bases unmatched. The germline CDR1 and CDR2 sequences are MGHRA and YSYEKL. The CDR3 nucleotides are TGCGCCAGCAGCCAAGCTGGGACAGTTTTGGATACGCAGTATTTT. Protein product: CASSQAGTVLDTQYF.

This clonotype was observed a single time. This CDR3 reads CASSLHRDSLGNEQYF. Here the CDR3 DNA reads TGTGCCAGCAGCCTGCACCGGGACTCACTAGGCAATGAGCAGTACTTC. The J gene is TRBJ2-7, the V gene TRBV14; possibly TRBD2 for D (6 bases). Germline CDR1 is SGHDN and CDR2 is FVKESK. Trimming took 4 bases from V and 7 from J, leaving 23 bases between them. The CDR3 runs to 16 residues.

This clonotype showed up just a few times. This chain uses TRBV18 with TRBJ2-7; 8 bases line up with TRBD1. V lost 1 base and J lost 3; bases outside the gene matches: 8. Per the germline V gene, CDR1 is KGHSH and CDR2 is LQKENI. The CDR3 totals 16 residues. CDR3 bases: TGTGCCAGCTCACCACGTCCCGGGACAGGTGACTACGAGCAGTACTTC. Translation gives CASSPRPGTGDYEQYF. Using reference TRBV18 and TRBJ2-7 for the parts outside the CDR3, the full variable domain is NAGVMQNPRHLVRRRGQEARLRCSPMKGHSHVYWYRQLPEEGLKFMVYLQKENIIDESGMPKERFSAEFPKEGPSILRIQQVVRGDSAAYFCASSPRPGTGDYEQYFGPGTRLTVT.

This clonotype was recorded at least ten times. This chain links TRBV3-1 with TRBJ1-5, with 9 bases lining up with TRBD1. The CDR3 is made up of 16 amino acids. The germline gives CDR1 LGHDT, CDR2 YNNKEL (reference sequence). V trimming: 5 bases; J trimming: 5 bases; junction bases outside the gene matches: 10. The CDR3 DNA follows: TGTGCCAGCAGCAAAAACCTAAGACAGGGGGATCAGCCCCAGCATTTT. Its protein product is CASSKNLRQGDQPQHF.

This clonotype was counted only a few times. A read error may be the cause here, since a much bigger clone is one base away. This chain joins TRBV7-9 and TRBJ1-1; D remains unclear. CDR3 length equals 14 residues. Per the germline V gene, CDR1 is SEHNR and CDR2 is FQNEAQ (reference sequence). The V gene lost 4 bases and the J gene lost 1 base, with 10 bases spanning the gap. CDR3 protein: CASSSGYWNTEAFF. The CDR3 DNA follows: TGTGCCAGCAGCTCGGGTTACTGGAACACTGAAGCTTTCTTT. The whole variable domain, filled in from reference TRBV7-9 and TRBJ1-1, reads DTGVSQNPRHKITKRGQNVTFRCDPISEHNRLYWYRQTLGQGPEFLTYFQNEAQLEKSRLLSDRFSAERPKGSFSTLEIQRTEQGDSAMYLCASSSGYWNTEAFFGQGTRLTVV.

Regarding this clonotype: This clone may be a read error of a much larger clone one base away. This chain links TRBV6-1 with TRBJ1-1, with D tentatively TRBD1 (6 bases). The CDR3 covers 14 residues. Germline CDR1 and CDR2: MNHNS and SASEGT. The CDR3 coding sequence is TGTGCCGGCAGTGAAGGGGGGGCTTACACTGAAGCTTTCTTT. Translating gives CAGSEGGAYTEAFF.

The chain couples TRBV2 to TRBJ2-4; D is unclear. V dropped 3 bases and J dropped 4 bases, with 7 bases sitting between them. The CDR3 spans 13 residues. Germline loops: CDR1 SNHLY, CDR2 FYNNEI. The CDR3 bases are TGTGCCAGCAGTGAGGACGGAAAAAACATTCAGTACTTC. Its translation is CASSEDGKNIQYF. Variable domain in full (rest from reference TRBV2 and TRBJ2-4): EPEVTQTPSHQVTQMGQEVILRCVPISNHLYFYWYRQILGQKVEFLVSFYNNEISEKSEIFDDQFSVERPDGSNFTLKIRSTKLEDSAMYFCASSEDGKNIQYFGAGTRLSVL.

This clonotype came up a few times. In nucleotides, the CDR3 is TGTGCCAGCAGTTATAGGACCTATGGCTACACCTTC. Translated, it gives CASSYRTYGYTF. The J gene is TRBJ1-2, the V gene TRBV28; D unclear. With 4 bases removed from V and 4 bases from J, the gap between germline ends came to 7 bases. Per germline, CDR1 MDHEN and CDR2 SYDVKM. The CDR3 loop spans 12 amino acids.

This chain uses TRBV7-9 with TRBJ1-5, with 7 bases that match TRBD1. There are 16 residues in the CDR3. Germline values: CDR1 SEHNR, CDR2 FQNEAQ (reference sequence). V shed 6 bases and J 0 bases; nucleotides not matched to a gene: 8. The DNA for the CDR3 is TGTGCCAGCAGGCGGAAGGGGGCGCGTAGCAATCAGCCCCAGCATTTT. It encodes CASRRKGARSNQPQHF. Supplemented by reference TRBV7-9 and TRBJ1-5, the full variable domain reads DTGVSQNPRHKITKRGQNVTFRCDPISEHNRLYWYRQTLGQGPEFLTYFQNEAQLEKSRLLSDRFSAERPKGSFSTLEIQRTEQGDSAMYLCASRRKGARSNQPQHFGDGTRLSIL.